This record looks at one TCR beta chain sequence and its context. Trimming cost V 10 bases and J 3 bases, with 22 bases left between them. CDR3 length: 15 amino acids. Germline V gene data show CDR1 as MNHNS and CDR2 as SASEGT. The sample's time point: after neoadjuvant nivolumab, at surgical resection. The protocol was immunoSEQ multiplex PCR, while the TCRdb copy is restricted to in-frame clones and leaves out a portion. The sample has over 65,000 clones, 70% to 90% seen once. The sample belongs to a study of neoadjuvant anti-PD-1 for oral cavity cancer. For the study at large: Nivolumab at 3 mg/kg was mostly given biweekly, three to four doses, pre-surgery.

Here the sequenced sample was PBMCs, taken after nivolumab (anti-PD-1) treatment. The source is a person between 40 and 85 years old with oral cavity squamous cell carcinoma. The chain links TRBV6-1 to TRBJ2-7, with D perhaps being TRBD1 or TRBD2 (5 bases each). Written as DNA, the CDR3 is TGTGCCATCAGCGATGGACCTGGGGGAGACTACGAGCAGTACTTC. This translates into CAISDGPGGDYEQYF.